One and the same sample provided the 5 T cell receptor beta chains below, sequenced in a study of cytomegalovirus exposure and HLA in healthy donors. 13 Jbeta primers and 60 Vbeta primers were used for the PCR. Assay used: immunoSEQ multiplex PCR; TCRdb lists only in-frame clones, some missing. The table records fewer than 250,000 clones, roughly 75% of them present only once. Sequencing was performed on PBMCs. The receptor source for this set is a man aged 25-45 years in good health and CMV-seropositive.

The chain has TRBV5-1 and TRBJ1-6; D is ambiguous. This CDR3 has 16 residues. Germline V gene lookup returns CDR1 SGHRS and CDR2 YFSETQ. The ends were cut back, 0 bases at V and 0 bases at J, with 7 bases in the middle. CDR3 region: CASSLVESSYNSPLHF. The CDR3 DNA reads as TGCGCCAGCAGCTTGGTGGAGAGCTCCTATAATTCACCCCTCCACTTT.

The rearrangement links TRBV30 to TRBJ2-7; 9 bases fit TRBD1. Germline V CDR1 and CDR2: GTSNPN, SVGIG (reference sequence). The CDR3 loop spans 15 amino acids. With V trimmed by 3 bases and J by 4 bases, 10 bases remained unmatched. CDR3 sequence: CAWSPSRTGVYEQYF. In DNA form, the CDR3 reads TGTGCCTGGAGCCCTTCCAGGACAGGGGTATACGAGCAGTACTTC.

The J gene is TRBJ2-3, the V gene TRBV5-1, with 7 nucleotides matching TRBD1. Germline values: CDR1 SGHRS, CDR2 YFSETQ. The trim removed 5 bases at V and 6 bases at J, leaving 9 bases unmatched. This CDR3 comprises 14 residues. CDR3 region: CASRTGVRPDTQYF. The CDR3 coding sequence is TGCGCCAGCAGAACAGGGGTTAGGCCGGATACGCAGTATTTT.

The chain employs TRBV5-4 and TRBJ2-2; 8 positions agree with TRBD2. The CDR3 has 17 amino acids. The J segment lost 7 bases and the V segment lost 2 bases, leaving 13 bases of the junction unmatched. The germline V gene has CDR1 SGHNT and CDR2 YYREEE (reference sequence). The CDR3 region is CASSFPGRADINGELFF. The CDR3 DNA is TGTGCCAGCAGCTTCCCCGGGAGGGCCGATATAAACGGGGAGCTGTTTTTT.

The chain links TRBV5-1 to TRBJ2-2; tentatively, D is TRBD2 (7 bases). Trimming took 3 bases from V and 2 from J, leaving 14 bases between them. CDR1 is SGHRS, CDR2 YFSETQ, per germline. CDR3 length: 16 residues. The CDR3 here is CASSYLGGQNTGELFF. The CDR3 nucleotides read TGCGCCAGCAGCTATCTGGGGGGGCAAAACACCGGGGAGCTGTTTTTT.